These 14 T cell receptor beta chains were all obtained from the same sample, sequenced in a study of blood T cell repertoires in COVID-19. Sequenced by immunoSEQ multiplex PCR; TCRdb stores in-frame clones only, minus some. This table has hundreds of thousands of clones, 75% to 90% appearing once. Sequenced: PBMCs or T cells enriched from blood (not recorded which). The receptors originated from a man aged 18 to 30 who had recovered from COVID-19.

The CDR3 region has the DNA TGTGCCAGCAGCACCGGACTCTTCACCGGGGAGCTGTTTTTT. Translated: CASSTGLFTGELFF. The chain couples TRBV5-4 to TRBJ2-2, with D perhaps matching TRBD2 (5 bases). This CDR3 contains 14 residues. CDR1 and CDR2 (germline): SGHNT, YYREEE (reference sequence). Trimming shortened V by 4 bases and J by 4 bases, and 11 bases separated the two germline ends.

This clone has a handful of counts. The CDR3 coding sequence is TGTGCCAGCAGCTTAACTTGGGGGGTTGGCTACACCTTC. Translating gives CASSLTWGVGYTF. This rearrangement joins TRBV7-3 to TRBJ1-2; D is perhaps TRBD1 (5 bases). From germline, CDR1 is SGHTA and CDR2 FQGTGA. The CDR3 has 13 amino acids. V dropped 0 bases and J dropped 7 bases, with 9 bases sitting between them.

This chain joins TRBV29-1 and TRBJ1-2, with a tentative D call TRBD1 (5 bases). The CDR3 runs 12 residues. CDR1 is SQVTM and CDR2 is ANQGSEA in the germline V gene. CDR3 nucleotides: TGCAGTCTCGGGACGGGGGGAAGTGGCTACACCTTC. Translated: CSLGTGGSGYTF.

CDR3 bases: TGTGCCAGCTCCCTTGGGACAGTTAATTCACCCCTCCACTTT. It encodes CASSLGTVNSPLHF. V usage is TRBV18 and J usage is TRBJ1-6, with 7 bases identical to TRBD1. With V trimmed by 6 bases and J by 6 bases, 5 bases remained unmatched. CDR1 is KGHSH and CDR2 is LQKENI in the germline V gene. CDR3 length: 14 amino acids.

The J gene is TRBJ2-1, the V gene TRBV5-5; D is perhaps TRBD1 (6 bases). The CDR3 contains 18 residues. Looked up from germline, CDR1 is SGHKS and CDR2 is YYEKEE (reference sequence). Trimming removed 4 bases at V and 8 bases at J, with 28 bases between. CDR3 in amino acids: CASSRVPYPRGLRDEQFF. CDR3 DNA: TGTGCCAGCAGCCGGGTCCCCTATCCCAGGGGCCTTCGGGATGAGCAGTTCTTC. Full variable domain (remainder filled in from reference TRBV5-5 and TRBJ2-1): DAGVTQSPTHLIKTRGQQVTLRCSPISGHKSVSWYQQVLGQGPQFIFQYYEKEERGRGNFPDRFSARQFPNYSSELNVNALLLGDSALYLCASSRVPYPRGLRDEQFFGPGTRLTVL.

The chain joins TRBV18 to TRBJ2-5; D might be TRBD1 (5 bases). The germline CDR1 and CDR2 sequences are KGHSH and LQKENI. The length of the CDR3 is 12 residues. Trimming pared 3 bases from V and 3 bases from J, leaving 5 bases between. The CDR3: CASSPREETQYF. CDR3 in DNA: TGTGCCAGCTCACCCAGGGAAGAGACCCAGTACTTC.

This chain's CDR3 is CASSLSGGAYNEQFF. The CDR3 coding sequence is TGTGCCAGCAGCTTAAGCGGGGGGGCCTACAATGAGCAGTTCTTC. The chain has TRBV7-3 and TRBJ2-1; 9 bases fit TRBD2. Germline V gene sequence: CDR1 SGHTA, CDR2 FQGTGA. The CDR3 consists of 15 residues. Losses at the gene ends were 1 base for V and 2 bases for J; bases not matched to a gene: 0.

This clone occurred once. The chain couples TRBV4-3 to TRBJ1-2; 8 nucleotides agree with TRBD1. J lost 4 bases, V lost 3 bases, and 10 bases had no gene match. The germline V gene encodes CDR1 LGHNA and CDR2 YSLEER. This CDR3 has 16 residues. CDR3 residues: CASSQESGGLIYGYTF. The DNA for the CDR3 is TGCGCCAGCAGCCAGGAATCAGGGGGCCTGATCTATGGCTACACCTTC.

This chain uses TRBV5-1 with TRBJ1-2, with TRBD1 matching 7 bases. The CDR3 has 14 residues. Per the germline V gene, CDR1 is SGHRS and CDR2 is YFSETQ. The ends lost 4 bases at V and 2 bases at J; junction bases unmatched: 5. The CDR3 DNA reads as TGCGCCAGCAGCAGTCGGACAGGCAACTATGGCTACACCTTC. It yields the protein CASSSRTGNYGYTF.

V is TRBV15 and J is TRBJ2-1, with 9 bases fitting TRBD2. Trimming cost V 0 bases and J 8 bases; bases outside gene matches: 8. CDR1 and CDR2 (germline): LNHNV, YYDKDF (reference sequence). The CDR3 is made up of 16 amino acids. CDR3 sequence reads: CATSRDLGGRAHEQFF. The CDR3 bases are TGTGCCACCAGCAGAGATCTTGGCGGGAGGGCCCATGAGCAGTTCTTC.

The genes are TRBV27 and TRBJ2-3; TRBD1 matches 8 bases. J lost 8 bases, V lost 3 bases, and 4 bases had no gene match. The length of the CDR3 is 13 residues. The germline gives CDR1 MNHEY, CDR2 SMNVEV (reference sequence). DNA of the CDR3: TGTGCCAGCAGTTTCGACAGGGGCGGTACGCAGTATTTT. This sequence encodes CASSFDRGGTQYF.

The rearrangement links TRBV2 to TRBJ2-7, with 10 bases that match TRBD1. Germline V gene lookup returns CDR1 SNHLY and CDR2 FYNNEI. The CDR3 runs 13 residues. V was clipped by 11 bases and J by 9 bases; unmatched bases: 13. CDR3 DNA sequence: TGTGCCGGGGCATGGGACAGGGGTAGACGGCAGTACTTC. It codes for CAGAWDRGRRQYF.

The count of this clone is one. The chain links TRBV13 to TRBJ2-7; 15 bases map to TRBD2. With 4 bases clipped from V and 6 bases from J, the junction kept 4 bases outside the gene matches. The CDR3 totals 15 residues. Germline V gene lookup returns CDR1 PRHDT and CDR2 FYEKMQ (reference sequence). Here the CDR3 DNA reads TGTGCCAGCAGCTGGACTAGCGGGGGGGCCGGCGAGCAGTACTTC. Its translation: CASSWTSGGAGEQYF. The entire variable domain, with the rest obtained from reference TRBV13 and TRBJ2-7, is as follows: AAGVIQSPRHLIKEKRETATLKCYPIPRHDTVYWYQQGPGQDPQFLISFYEKMQSDKGSIPDRFSAQQFSDYHSELNMSSLELGDSALYFCASSWTSGGAGEQYFGPGTRLTVT.

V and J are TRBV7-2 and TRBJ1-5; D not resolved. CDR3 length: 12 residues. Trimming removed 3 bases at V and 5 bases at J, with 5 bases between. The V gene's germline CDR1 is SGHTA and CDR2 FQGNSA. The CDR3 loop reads CASSFSDQPQHF. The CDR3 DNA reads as TGTGCCAGCAGCTTCAGCGATCAGCCCCAGCATTTT.